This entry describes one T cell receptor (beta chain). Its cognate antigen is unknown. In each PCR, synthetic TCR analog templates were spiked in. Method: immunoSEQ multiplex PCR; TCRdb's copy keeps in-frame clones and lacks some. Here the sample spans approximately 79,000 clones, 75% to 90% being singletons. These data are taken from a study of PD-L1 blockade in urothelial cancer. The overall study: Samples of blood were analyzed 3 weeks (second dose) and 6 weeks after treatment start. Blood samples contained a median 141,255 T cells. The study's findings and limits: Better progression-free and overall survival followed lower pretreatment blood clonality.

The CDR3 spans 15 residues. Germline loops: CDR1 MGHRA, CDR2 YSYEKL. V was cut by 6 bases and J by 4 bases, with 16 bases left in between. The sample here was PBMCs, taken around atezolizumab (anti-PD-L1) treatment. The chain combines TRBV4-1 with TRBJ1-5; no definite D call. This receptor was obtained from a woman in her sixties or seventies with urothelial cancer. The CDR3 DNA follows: TGCGCCAGCAGACCAGCGGCGCAGCTAAATCAGCCCCAGCATTTT. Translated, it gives CASRPAAQLNQPQHF.